This T cell receptor (beta chain) was found in a study of T cells in narcolepsy. Study-wide background: Patients with NT1 or NT2 and healthy control donors were enrolled.

Notes on this clone: What it binds is unknown.

V was pared by 0 bases and J by 6 bases, with 11 bases between. The CDR3 loop spans 14 amino acids. The V gene's germline CDR1 is LNHNV and CDR2 YYDKDF (reference sequence). The protocol was immunoSEQ multiplex PCR, while the TCRdb copy is restricted to in-frame clones and leaves out a portion. In the table there are 25,000 to 35,000 clones, roughly four fifths of which are singletons. General study findings and limits: Blood of same and different patients, but not healthy controls, reportedly held recurring autoreactive clonotypes.

The sample taken for sequencing was memory (CD45RA-) CD4+ T cells from blood. The sequence was collected from a human donor in good health. V and J are TRBV15 and TRBJ1-2; D gene unclear. DNA of the CDR3: TGTGCCACCAGCAGAGATATAGGGAGCCATGGCTACACCTTC. As protein: CATSRDIGSHGYTF.